This T cell receptor (beta chain) was sequenced in a study of CD8+ T cells in alopecia areata. Study information: Those patients who were treated received oral tofacitinib, which was given at 5 to 10 mg twice daily for moderate-to-severe alopecia areata. Tofacitinib exposure lasted 6 to 18 months, followed by 6 months off drug. Study conclusions and caveats: The study found higher clonality in lesional than normal scalp, especially in alopecia totalis/universalis.

Turning to this clone: The antigen is unknown.

V lost 6 bases and J lost 5; bases outside the gene matches: 2. The CDR3 sequence is 13 residues long. Looked up from germline, CDR1 is MNHEY and CDR2 is SMNVEV (reference sequence). Extraction and reverse transcription of RNA yielded cDNA as the sequencing template. Assay: immunoSEQ multiplex PCR; the TCRdb copy retains only in-frame clones and omits some. The table shows roughly 130,000 clones, with roughly three fifths occurring only once. This sequence joins TRBV27 and TRBJ2-1; 9 bases fit TRBD1. This receptor was obtained from a human donor with alopecia areata. Here the sequenced sample was CD4+ T cells sorted from blood, taken at week 0. The chain's CDR3 is CASRRTGDNEQFF. The DNA of the CDR3 is TGTGCCAGCAGAAGGACAGGGGACAATGAGCAGTTCTTC.